The 3 T cell receptor beta chains presented below share a single source sample, sequenced in a study of T-cell memory formation after mild COVID-19. TCRdb reprocessed the 5' RACE reads with MiXCR, giving one entry per CDR3 protein. The table has around 300,000 distinct CDR3 sequences, approximately 8% seen once. The source material was PBMCs or a T cell subset sorted from them (not recorded which). The receptors come from a man aged 18 to 35 who had mild COVID-19 (a few samples of this study predate the infection). Cell type and time point are not known.

This clonotype has just a few counts. The rearrangement joins TRBV9 to TRBJ2-5, with 7 bases lining up with TRBD2. CDR1 SGDLS and CDR2 YYNGEE come from the germline V gene. The CDR3 spans 15 residues. The V segment lost 7 bases and the J segment 0 bases; nucleotides outside the gene matches: 9. CDR3 residues: CASGSPRGNQETQYF. CDR3 bases: TGTGCCAGCGGCAGCCCGCGGGGGAACCAAGAGACCCAGTACTTC.

This clonotype was seen a few times. J is TRBJ1-4 and V is TRBV6-1; 9 positions agree with TRBD1. Germline CDR1 is MNHNS and CDR2 is SASEGT. The CDR3 has 14 residues. V trimming: 9 bases; J trimming: 5 bases; junction bases outside the gene matches: 7. CDR3 bases: TGTGCCAGTGACCCGGGACAGGGAAATGAAAAACTGTTTTTT. Translation gives CASDPGQGNEKLFF.

This clonotype was observed many times. This rearrangement joins TRBV12-3 or TRBV12-4 to TRBJ2-1; D perhaps matches TRBD2 (6 bases). V lost 5 bases, J lost 9 bases, and 14 bases lay in between. The CDR3 is 13 residues long. CDR3 residues: CASSQTRKGEQFF. The CDR3 nucleotides read TGTGCCAGCAGTCAGACTAGAAAGGGTGAGCAGTTCTTC.